The 14 T cell receptor beta chains below were found in one sample sequenced in a study of cytomegalovirus exposure and HLA in healthy donors. Measured with immunoSEQ multiplex PCR; TCRdb has only the in-frame clones, and not every one. Of tens of thousands of clones detected, 80% to 95% appear once; the ten largest clones hold 3% to 3.5%. The sequencing sample was made of PBMCs. The receptors stem from a man aged 18 to 30 in good health and CMV-seronegative.

The rearrangement uses TRBV18 and TRBJ1-5; 7 bases fit TRBD1. The CDR3 is made up of 16 amino acids. Germline lookup yields CDR1 KGHSH and CDR2 LQKENI. V shed 2 bases, J shed 6 bases, and the junction held 10 bases outside the gene matches. The CDR3 protein is CASSPAATGVGQPQHF. CDR3 nucleotide sequence: TGTGCCAGCTCACCAGCAGCAACAGGGGTGGGTCAGCCCCAGCATTTT.

The chain links TRBV4-1 to TRBJ2-7, with 9 nucleotides matching TRBD1. There are 15 residues in the CDR3. The trim removed 3 bases at V and 3 bases at J, leaving 6 bases unmatched. Germline V gene data show CDR1 as MGHRA and CDR2 as YSYEKL. The CDR3 bases are TGCGCCAGCAGCCAGGATCCGGGACAGGGCTACGAGCAGTACTTC. As protein: CASSQDPGQGYEQYF.

The V call is TRBV9, the J call TRBJ2-1; no clear D gene. The CDR3 contains 13 residues. V was cut by 3 bases and J by 6 bases, with 10 bases left in between. Germline V gives CDR1 SGDLS, CDR2 YYNGEE. In DNA, the CDR3 is TGTGCCAGCAGCGCAGAGGCCTTCAATGAGCAGTTCTTC. Its translation is CASSAEAFNEQFF.

The rearrangement links TRBV11-2 to TRBJ2-5; D is unresolved. The CDR3 length is 12 residues. V was pared by 1 base and J by 5 bases, with 5 bases between. Germline CDR1 is SGHAT and CDR2 is FQNNGV. The CDR3: CASSLAGETQYF. For the CDR3, the DNA is TGTGCCAGCAGCTTAGCTGGCGAGACCCAGTACTTC.

The chain joins TRBV30 to TRBJ1-3, with TRBD1 identical over 7 bases. Germline assignment: CDR1 GTSNPN and CDR2 SVGIG (reference sequence). Losses at the gene ends were 5 bases for V and 4 bases for J; bases not matched to a gene: 8. This CDR3 has 14 amino acids. CDR3 sequence: CAWDQTGLGNTIYF. The CDR3 nucleotides read TGTGCCTGGGATCAGACAGGGCTAGGAAACACCATATATTTT.

The chain uses TRBV5-6 and TRBJ2-5; 7 nucleotides agree with TRBD1. This CDR3 is 16 amino acids long. The junction had 12 bases not matched to a gene; V was cut back by 2 bases and J by 5 bases. Germline CDR1 is SGHDT and CDR2 is YYEEEE. The CDR3 loop is CASSLGVRGQGETQYF. DNA for the CDR3: TGTGCCAGCAGCTTAGGTGTGAGGGGGCAGGGGGAGACCCAGTACTTC.

The rearrangement uses TRBV7-9 and TRBJ1-3; tentatively, D is TRBD1 (6 bases). The CDR3 length is 15 residues. Germline lookup yields CDR1 SEHNR and CDR2 FQNEAQ (reference sequence). Trimming stripped 2 bases from V and 4 bases from J, with 12 bases between. For the CDR3, the DNA is TGTGCCAGCAGCTTAATCCAGGGGAACGGAAACACCATATATTTT. It codes for CASSLIQGNGNTIYF.

The chain carries TRBV27 and TRBJ1-3; the D is unclear. Trimming cost V 6 bases and J 0 bases, with 9 bases left between them. The CDR3 is 14 residues long. The germline gives CDR1 MNHEY, CDR2 SMNVEV (reference sequence). The CDR3: CASRSTYSGNTIYF. Written as DNA, the CDR3 is TGTGCCAGCAGATCTACCTACTCTGGAAACACCATATATTTT.

This chain uses TRBV4-1 with TRBJ1-5, with a possible D match to TRBD1 (5 bases). This CDR3 comprises 15 residues. V shed 4 bases and J shed 6 bases, with 16 bases lying between them. The germline gives CDR1 MGHRA, CDR2 YSYEKL. The chain's CDR3 is CASSPFGREAQPQHF. The CDR3 bases are TGCGCCAGCAGCCCCTTCGGCAGGGAGGCTCAGCCCCAGCATTTT.

V and J are TRBV7-9 and TRBJ2-4, with a weak D call TRBD2 (6 bases). The V gene lost 3 bases and the J gene lost 0 bases, with 9 bases spanning the gap. CDR1 SEHNR and CDR2 FQNEAQ come from the germline V gene (reference sequence). CDR3 size: 15 residues. CDR3 DNA: TGTGCCAGCAGCTTGGGGGGATTAGCCAAAAACATTCAGTACTTC. This codes for CASSLGGLAKNIQYF.

Only one count was recorded for this clone. The V gene is TRBV19, the J gene TRBJ2-5; D unclear. The CDR3 spans 13 residues. CDR1 and CDR2 (germline): LNHDA, SQIVND (reference sequence). The V end was cut by 5 bases, the J end by 1 base, with 8 bases between. In nucleotides, the CDR3 is TGTGCCAGTAGTTATAGCAGCCAAGAGACCCAGTACTTC. It codes for CASSYSSQETQYF.

The chain recombines TRBV28 with TRBJ2-2, with D possibly matching TRBD1 (5 bases). The CDR3 totals 13 residues. Trimming pared 6 bases from V and 0 bases from J, leaving 5 bases between. Germline V gives CDR1 MDHEN, CDR2 SYDVKM. CDR3 nucleotide sequence: TGTGCCAGCAGGGACACGAACACCGGGGAGCTGTTTTTT. This gives the protein CASRDTNTGELFF.

This sequence joins TRBV11-3 and TRBJ2-3; 11 nucleotides align to TRBD1. Germline loops: CDR1 SGHNT, CDR2 YENEEA. The CDR3 runs 15 residues. Trimming took 5 bases from V and 3 from J; bases not matched to a gene: 4. The CDR3 protein is CASSPGTGGTDTQYF. In DNA, the CDR3 is TGTGCCAGCAGCCCAGGGACAGGGGGAACAGATACGCAGTATTTT.

The V call is TRBV6-5, the J call TRBJ2-7; TRBD2 matches at 7 bases. The CDR3 runs to 15 residues. The germline V gene has CDR1 MNHEY and CDR2 SVGAGI. V lost 0 bases and J lost 2; bases outside the gene matches: 4. DNA of the CDR3: TGTGCCAGCAGTTACTCGATCGCGGGGGCCTACGAGCAGTACTTC. Translating it yields CASSYSIAGAYEQYF.